This T cell receptor beta chain was captured in a study of early T cells in non-severe SARS-CoV-2 infection. About this clonotype: At one end the junction does not follow the germline gene, possibly because of a read error.

Each CDR3 protein is one row after TCRdb ran MiXCR on the 5' RACE reads. The sample lists about 69,000 distinct CDR3 sequences, 9.5% occurring once. Germline V lookup: CDR1 SGHVS, CDR2 FQNEAQ. CDR3 length: 13 residues. The sequence derives from an adult who was a healthcare worker with PCR-confirmed SARS-CoV-2 infection or an uninfected control (not recorded which). V gene TRBV7-8 combines with J gene TRBJ2-2; 8 bases align to TRBD1. Source material: whole blood. The CDR3 region has the DNA TGTGCCAGTCGGACAGGGAACGCCGGGGAGCTGTTTTTT. It specifies CASRTGNAGELFF.